A single sample gave rise to the 12 T cell receptor beta chains below, sequenced in a study of T cell changes during pregnancy in multiple sclerosis. This table comes from immunoSEQ multiplex PCR, and its TCRdb copy is limited to in-frame clones, with some not included. The sample includes approximately 12,000 clones, roughly 86% of them seen just once. The sample in question was CD8+ T cells from peripheral blood mononuclear cells, obtained in the second trimester of pregnancy. These receptor sequences come from a female donor in good health, enrolled as a control in a pregnancy study.

This chain links TRBV19 with TRBJ1-2; 7 bases are a match to TRBD1. Trimming cost V 4 bases and J 8 bases; bases outside gene matches: 13. CDR3 length: 15 amino acids. Germline V gene sequence: CDR1 LNHDA, CDR2 SQIVND (reference sequence). This chain's CDR3 is CASSTPTGPKSGYTF. The CDR3 DNA reads as TGTGCCAGTAGTACCCCGACAGGGCCTAAGAGCGGCTACACCTTC.

The chain links TRBV9 to TRBJ2-3, with D tentatively TRBD1 (6 bases). CDR1 and CDR2 (germline): SGDLS, YYNGEE. The length of the CDR3 is 15 residues. Trimming removed 1 base from V and 1 base from J, with 10 bases in between. CDR3 in amino acids: CASSVYKGGTDTQYF. The CDR3 DNA follows: TGTGCCAGCAGCGTATATAAGGGGGGCACAGATACGCAGTATTTT.

CDR3: CASSFFSSGTTYEQYF. In DNA form, the CDR3 reads TGTGCCAGCAGCTTCTTTTCGTCCGGGACTACGTACGAGCAGTACTTC. The chain carries TRBV5-6 and TRBJ2-7; TRBD2 matches 7 bases. The CDR3 length is 16 residues. J was trimmed by 4 bases and V by 2 bases; bases with no gene match: 12. Germline loops: CDR1 SGHDT, CDR2 YYEEEE. The whole variable domain, remainder taken from reference TRBV5-6 and TRBJ2-7, is DAGVTQSPTHLIKTRGQQVTLRCSPKSGHDTVSWYQQALGQGPQFIFQYYEEEERQRGNFPDRFSGHQFPNYSSELNVNALLLGDSALYLCASSFFSSGTTYEQYFGPGTRLTVT.

This chain uses TRBV27 with TRBJ1-1; 7 nucleotides align to TRBD1. The length of the CDR3 is 16 residues. Germline V gives CDR1 MNHEY, CDR2 SMNVEV (reference sequence). Germline trimming cut 5 bases from V and 0 bases from J; bases unmatched to any gene: 9. Here the CDR3 reads CASSPSTGQLNTEAFF. The CDR3 DNA reads TGTGCCAGCAGTCCCTCGACAGGGCAGTTGAACACTGAAGCTTTCTTT.

J is TRBJ2-7 and V is TRBV6-1, with 8 bases fitting TRBD2. The germline V gene encodes CDR1 MNHNS and CDR2 SASEGT. The junction had 6 bases not matched to a gene; V was cut back by 0 bases and J by 5 bases. The CDR3 is 15 residues long. The CDR3 bases are TGTGCCAGCAGTGAAGCGGTAGCGGGATATCACGAGCAGTACTTC. It encodes CASSEAVAGYHEQYF.

This rearrangement joins TRBV30 to TRBJ1-2; no clear D. The CDR3 consists of 12 residues. Trimming cost V 5 bases and J 4 bases, with 11 bases left between them. Germline CDR1 is GTSNPN and CDR2 is SVGIG (reference sequence). DNA for the CDR3: TGTGCCTGGGACACTTCAGTCTATGGCTACACCTTC. Translation gives CAWDTSVYGYTF.

The chain uses TRBV4-2 and TRBJ1-6; perhaps TRBD1 as D (5 bases). Trimming cost V 4 bases and J 7 bases, with 14 bases left between them. The length of the CDR3 is 15 residues. Looked up from germline, CDR1 is LGHNA and CDR2 is YNFKEQ. CDR3 residues: CASSPLGGDNSPLHF. The CDR3 nucleotides are TGTGCCAGCAGCCCCCTTGGGGGGGACAATTCACCCCTCCACTTT.

J is TRBJ2-1 and V is TRBV7-2, with TRBD2 matching 12 bases. CDR3 size: 18 residues. After removal of 2 bases from V and 1 base from J, the junction contained 6 bases not matched to a gene. Germline lookup yields CDR1 SGHTA and CDR2 FQGNSA. The CDR3 region has the DNA TGTGCCAGCAGCTTAAGACTAGCGGGAGTTAGTTCCTACAATGAGCAGTTCTTC. Translating it yields CASSLRLAGVSSYNEQFF.

This rearrangement joins TRBV9 to TRBJ2-3; 12 bases agree with TRBD2. The junction had 5 bases not matched to a gene; V was cut back by 4 bases and J by 2 bases. This CDR3 comprises 16 residues. Germline V gene lookup returns CDR1 SGDLS and CDR2 YYNGEE. Here the CDR3 reads CASSTLAGGPTDTQYF. In DNA, the CDR3 is TGTGCCAGCAGCACACTAGCGGGGGGCCCCACAGATACGCAGTATTTT.

V is TRBV6-5 and J is TRBJ2-1; 8 bases are a match to TRBD2. CDR1 MNHEY and CDR2 SVGAGI come from the germline V gene. After removal of 6 bases from V and 9 bases from J, the junction contained 13 bases not matched to a gene. This CDR3 has 15 amino acids. CDR3 amino acids: CASSLSVAGRGEQFF. The CDR3 nucleotides read TGTGCCAGCAGCCTCTCGGTAGCGGGAAGGGGTGAGCAGTTCTTC.

This clone is labeled medium-sized (0.01 to 0.1%). The chain combines TRBV9 with TRBJ2-5; TRBD1 matches 7 bases. There are 16 residues in the CDR3. CDR1 is SGDLS, CDR2 YYNGEE, per germline. The junction had 10 bases not matched to a gene; V was cut back by 0 bases and J by 5 bases. The CDR3 nucleotides read TGTGCCAGCAGCGTAGAGGGACAGAACCTAAGGGAGACCCAGTACTTC. Protein: CASSVEGQNLRETQYF.

Regarding this clone: Other DNA variants within this sample encode the same CDR3. J is TRBJ2-1 and V is TRBV5-1, with TRBD2 matching 7 bases. Trimming took 0 bases from V and 0 from J; bases not matched to a gene: 6. This CDR3 is 17 amino acids long. In germline, CDR1 is SGHRS, CDR2 YFSETQ. Here the CDR3 reads CASSLEASGSSYNEQFF. In DNA form, the CDR3 reads TGCGCCAGCAGCTTGGAAGCTAGCGGCAGCTCCTACAATGAGCAGTTCTTC.